These 14 T cell receptor beta chains were all obtained from the same sample, sequenced in a study of OX40 agonist ivuxolimab in advanced cancers. Profiling relied on immunoSEQ multiplex PCR, and the TCRdb table lists in-frame clones only, not all of them. The data hold more than 50,000 clones, with 70% to 85% observed a single time. The sample in question was CD4+ or CD8+ T cells sorted from blood, obtained in a trial of the OX40 agonist ivuxolimab. The receptor set was obtained from an adult with an advanced solid tumor such as melanoma, head and neck, liver or kidney cancer.

Points on this clone: Other nucleotide sequences in the sample specify the same CDR3. The V gene is TRBV7-2, the J gene TRBJ2-2; TRBD1 might be the D (5 bases). CDR1 SGHTA and CDR2 FQGNSA come from the germline V gene. The CDR3 is 14 residues long. V lost 3 bases, J lost 1 base, and 6 bases lay in between. The CDR3 sequence: CASSFDRNTGELFF. CDR3 bases: TGTGCCAGCAGCTTTGACAGGAACACCGGGGAGCTGTTTTTT.

The gene calls are TRBV25-1 and TRBJ2-1; 8 nucleotides match TRBD2. CDR3 size: 15 residues. J gave up 3 bases and V 4 bases, and 5 bases lay outside the gene matches. CDR1 and CDR2 from the germline V gene are MGHDK and SYGVNS. For the CDR3, the DNA is TGTGCCAGCAGTGGGACTAGCAGATACTACAATGAGCAGTTCTTC. It specifies CASSGTSRYYNEQFF.

The chain links TRBV28 to TRBJ1-4; 8 bases map to TRBD1. Trimming removed 8 bases from V and 4 bases from J; junction bases left unmatched: 12. Germline V gene lookup returns CDR1 MDHEN and CDR2 SYDVKM. This CDR3 comprises 16 residues. CDR3 DNA: TGTGCCAGCGTTAGGGACAGGATTTTGAGTAATGAAAAACTGTTTTTT. This codes for CASVRDRILSNEKLFF.

The rearrangement joins TRBV5-8 to TRBJ2-6; 9 nucleotides match TRBD1. The germline gives CDR1 SGHTS, CDR2 YDEGEE. CDR3 length equals 16 residues. V shed 0 bases, J shed 3 bases, and the junction held 1 base outside the gene matches. The CDR3 bases are TGTGCCAGCAGCTTGGTGGGACAGGGTGGGGCCAACGTCCTGACTTTC. This encodes CASSLVGQGGANVLTF.

The gene calls are TRBV29-1 and TRBJ2-5, with 9 bases identical to TRBD1. The CDR3 totals 13 residues. Trimming took 6 bases from V and 1 from J; bases not matched to a gene: 3. Per germline, CDR1 SQVTM and CDR2 ANQGSEA. As DNA, the CDR3 is TGCAGCGTGGGACAGGGCCTCCAAGAGACCCAGTACTTC. Its translation is CSVGQGLQETQYF.

This rearrangement joins TRBV19 to TRBJ1-2; TRBD1 might be the D (5 bases). This CDR3 is 13 amino acids long. Trimming took 3 bases from V and 7 from J, leaving 12 bases between them. Germline CDR1 LNHDA, CDR2 SQIVND (reference sequence). The CDR3 region has the DNA TGTGCCAGTAGTATCCTCGGCGGGGGTGGCTACACCTTC. Its translation is CASSILGGGGYTF.

This clone has more than one count but fewer than ten. The chain combines TRBV13 with TRBJ2-7; D possibly corresponds to TRBD2 (6 bases). Trimming left V 0 bases short and J 6 bases short, with 15 bases between. This CDR3 contains 15 residues. Germline V gene lookup returns CDR1 PRHDT and CDR2 FYEKMQ (reference sequence). CDR3 bases: TGTGCCAGCAGCTTAGGCGGGAGTCTTCCCCTCGAGCAGTACTTC. It is translated as CASSLGGSLPLEQYF.

The genes are TRBV29-1 and TRBJ2-5; TRBD2 matches at 10 bases. The V segment lost 3 bases and the J segment 4 bases; nucleotides outside the gene matches: 5. Germline V CDR1 and CDR2: SQVTM, ANQGSEA. CDR3 length: 14 amino acids. The CDR3 loop is CSVEASGSPETQYF. DNA of the CDR3: TGCAGCGTTGAGGCTAGCGGGAGTCCAGAGACCCAGTACTTC.

The chain combines TRBV9 with TRBJ2-1, with 7 positions matching TRBD1. This CDR3 comprises 14 residues. With 0 bases clipped from V and 7 bases from J, the junction kept 4 bases outside the gene matches. From germline, CDR1 is SGDLS and CDR2 YYNGEE. The CDR3: CASSVAGQSNEQFF. Written as DNA, the CDR3 is TGTGCCAGCAGCGTAGCGGGACAGTCAAATGAGCAGTTCTTC.

The chain links TRBV30 to TRBJ2-2; D is unresolved. The germline V gene encodes CDR1 GTSNPN and CDR2 SVGIG (reference sequence). The CDR3 is made up of 14 amino acids. Trimming pared 3 bases from V and 0 bases from J, leaving 8 bases between. CDR3 sequence reads: CAWRFYSNTGELFF. The CDR3 nucleotides read TGTGCCTGGAGATTCTATTCGAACACCGGGGAGCTGTTTTTT.

This clone was seen only a few times. This chain links TRBV2 with TRBJ2-7; D is undetermined. This CDR3 is 10 amino acids long. V was clipped by 3 bases and J by 4 bases, with 1 base between them. Germline values: CDR1 SNHLY, CDR2 FYNNEI. The CDR3 reads CASSDYEQYF. CDR3 DNA: TGTGCCAGCAGTGATTACGAGCAGTACTTC.

V gene TRBV5-6 combines with J gene TRBJ2-3; D ambiguous. From germline, CDR1 is SGHDT and CDR2 YYEEEE. This CDR3 is 12 amino acids long. Trimming removed 4 bases at V and 5 bases at J, with 8 bases between. The CDR3 sequence is CASSRRRDTQYF. The CDR3, as DNA: TGTGCCAGCAGCCGCAGACGAGATACGCAGTATTTT. Combining the CDR3 with reference TRBV5-6 and TRBJ2-3 gives the whole variable domain DAGVTQSPTHLIKTRGQQVTLRCSPKSGHDTVSWYQQALGQGPQFIFQYYEEEERQRGNFPDRFSGHQFPNYSSELNVNALLLGDSALYLCASSRRRDTQYFGPGTRLTVL.

The gene calls are TRBV19 and TRBJ2-3; D perhaps matches TRBD1 (6 bases). The CDR3 loop spans 15 amino acids. Trimming removed 7 bases at V and 1 base at J, with 15 bases between. Germline values: CDR1 LNHDA, CDR2 SQIVND (reference sequence). CDR3 nucleotide sequence: TGTGCCAGTAACTTACAGGGTTGGGGCACAGATACGCAGTATTTT. It translates to CASNLQGWGTDTQYF.

This clone was seen a few times. V and J are TRBV19 and TRBJ1-3; D unresolved. Germline loops: CDR1 LNHDA, CDR2 SQIVND (reference sequence). Between the trimmed V and J ends, which lost 2 bases and 0 bases, there was a span of 5 bases. The CDR3 totals 14 residues. Here the CDR3 reads CASSITGSGNTIYF. CDR3 bases: TGTGCCAGTAGTATAACCGGCTCTGGAAACACCATATATTTT.